These 32 T cell receptor beta chains originate from one sample sequenced in a study of breast tumors, draining lymph nodes, adjacent tissues. Axillary draining lymph nodes of breast cancer patients supplied the node samples. TCRdb reprocessed the multiplex PCR reads via MiXCR and lists one record per CDR3 protein. This sample has around 230,000 distinct CDR3 sequences, with about 30% found just once. What was sequenced was axillary lymph node tissue. The receptors were gathered from a female donor with breast cancer. Some clones in this sample may be carry-over from other donors' samples.

There are many counts of this clonotype. This chain links TRBV5-6 with TRBJ1-2; D is uncertain. This CDR3 spans 15 amino acids. The V gene's germline CDR1 is SGHDT and CDR2 YYEEEE. V lost 1 base to trimming and J lost 2 bases, with 12 bases between them. DNA of the CDR3: TGTGCCAGCAGCTTGTGGAGGCGGCCCAACTATGGCTACACCTTC. Its protein product is CASSLWRRPNYGYTF.

This clonotype was counted ten times or more. CDR3 nucleotides: TGTGCCAGCAGGGCCGGGACAGGGGACACCGGGGAGCTGTTTTTT. This gives the protein CASRAGTGDTGELFF. The rearrangement uses TRBV6-6 and TRBJ2-2, with 10 positions matching TRBD1. The V gene end was trimmed by 6 bases and the J gene end by 3 bases; junction bases not matched to a gene: 4. The CDR3 is made up of 15 amino acids. The V gene's germline CDR1 is MNHNY and CDR2 SVGAGI (reference sequence).

As for this clonotype: The junction shows a germline mismatch at one end, possibly a read error. V gene TRBV2 combines with J gene TRBJ2-3; maybe TRBD2 (5 bases). The CDR3 contains 13 residues. Germline CDR1 reads SNHLY; CDR2 reads FYNNEI. The CDR3 bases are TGTGCCAGCACGGCGGGTGAAACAGATACGCAGCACTTT. Its translation: CASTAGETDTQHF. The whole variable domain, filled in from reference TRBV2 and TRBJ2-3, reads EPEVTQTPSHQVTQMGQEVILRCVPISNHLYFYWYRQILGQKVEFLVSFYNNEISEKSEIFDDQFSVERPDGSNFTLKIRSTKLEDSAMYFCASTAGETDTQHFGPGTRLTVL.

This clonotype was recorded at least ten times. This chain links TRBV15 with TRBJ2-7; D might be TRBD2 (7 bases). Germline CDR1 reads LNHNV; CDR2 reads YYDKDF (reference sequence). With 6 bases removed from V and 7 bases from J, the gap between germline ends came to 16 bases. This CDR3 is built from 13 residues. CDR3 sequence reads: CATRWGAGVEQYF. Written as DNA, the CDR3 is TGTGCCACCAGATGGGGGGCGGGAGTTGAGCAGTACTTC.

The sample holds many counts of this clonotype. The J gene is TRBJ2-7, the V gene TRBV20-1, with TRBD2 identical over 7 bases. V lost 7 bases and J lost 4; bases outside the gene matches: 7. The CDR3 is 12 amino acids. CDR1 DFQATT and CDR2 SNEGSKA come from the germline V gene (reference sequence). The CDR3 DNA reads as TGCAGTGGGGGCGGGAGCCTTTACGAGCAGTACTTC. This encodes CSGGGSLYEQYF.

The table lists this clonotype with many counts. The V gene is TRBV6-5, the J gene TRBJ1-2, with 9 nucleotides matching TRBD1. With 4 bases clipped from V and 4 bases from J, the junction kept 4 bases outside the gene matches. Germline V lookup: CDR1 MNHEY, CDR2 SVGAGI. The CDR3 extends over 14 amino acids. For the CDR3, the DNA is TGTGCCAGCAGTTGGGGACAGGGCCTCTATGGCTACACCTTC. This encodes CASSWGQGLYGYTF.

There are many counts of this clonotype. The chain joins TRBV7-9 to TRBJ2-3, with D possibly being TRBD1 (6 bases). Germline V CDR1 and CDR2: SEHNR, FQNEAQ (reference sequence). The CDR3 is made up of 14 amino acids. V was shortened by 3 bases and J by 2 bases, with 9 bases between the two germline ends. Here the CDR3 DNA reads TGTGCCAGCAGCTTTACAGGGACCACAGATACGCAGTATTTT. Protein sequence: CASSFTGTTDTQYF.

This clonotype was observed at least ten times. The chain has TRBV19 and TRBJ2-2, with 8 bases fitting TRBD1. J was trimmed by 3 bases and V by 6 bases; bases with no gene match: 9. The CDR3 spans 16 residues. From germline, CDR1 is LNHDA and CDR2 SQIVND (reference sequence). CDR3 bases: TGTGCCAGTAGGGCCCAGGGGGCGTCGGACACCGGGGAGCTGTTTTTT. Protein product: CASRAQGASDTGELFF.

V and J are TRBV25-1 and TRBJ2-4, with 8 bases identical to TRBD2. The CDR3 extends over 13 amino acids. V gave up 10 bases and J gave up 6 bases; unmatched junction bases: 8. Germline V gene lookup returns CDR1 MGHDK and CDR2 SYGVNS. The CDR3 protein is CATPIRGGNIQYF. In DNA, the CDR3 is TGTGCCACCCCAATCCGGGGGGGAAACATTCAGTACTTC.

There are many counts of this clonotype. The chain couples TRBV6-1 to TRBJ2-5, with D maybe TRBD1 (6 bases). Per germline, CDR1 MNHNS and CDR2 SASEGT. V was pared by 5 bases and J by 0 bases, with 10 bases between. The CDR3 runs 14 residues. CDR3: CASSLTGYQETQYF. The CDR3 coding sequence is TGTGCCAGCAGTTTAACAGGGTACCAAGAGACCCAGTACTTC.

On this clonotype itself: One end of the junction is discordant with germline, which a read error may explain. The V and J genes are TRBV5-1 and TRBJ2-3; 8 nucleotides align to TRBD1. CDR1 SGHRS and CDR2 YFSETQ come from the germline V gene. This CDR3 spans 14 amino acids. The CDR3 DNA sequence: TGCGCCAGCAGCTCAGGACAGGGCACATATACGCAGTATTTT. The encoded protein is CASSSGQGTYTQYF.

This clonotype has just a few counts. Being one base from a much bigger clone, this may be a read error. V and J are TRBV20-1 and TRBJ2-7, with 9 bases identical to TRBD1. Germline CDR1 is DFQATT and CDR2 is SNEGSKA (reference sequence). The CDR3 length is 14 residues. CDR3: CSAAGTGLSSEQYF. In nucleotides, the CDR3 is TGCAGTGCTGCCGGGACAGGGCTCTCCTCCGAGCAGTACTTC.

The chain links TRBV24-1 to TRBJ2-3; weak D call: TRBD1 (5 bases). Germline loops: CDR1 KGHDR, CDR2 SFDVKD. The ends were cut back, 7 bases at V and 3 bases at J, with 16 bases in the middle. The CDR3 contains 15 residues. The CDR3, as DNA: TGTGCCACCAGCGCTCAAGAAGGGGAAACAGATACGCAGTATTTT. Translation gives CATSAQEGETDTQYF.

This clonotype has ten or more counts. The gene calls are TRBV6-2 or TRBV6-3 and TRBJ2-1; the D gene is possibly TRBD2 (5 bases). The CDR3 spans 11 residues. Per the germline V gene, CDR1 is MNHEY and CDR2 is SVGEGT. Trimming removed 2 bases at V and 13 bases at J, with 9 bases between. CDR3 sequence reads: CASSYLGIQFF. The CDR3 bases are TGTGCCAGCAGTTACCTCGGGATTCAGTTCTTC.

V and J are TRBV27 and TRBJ2-4, with D perhaps assigned TRBD1 or TRBD2 (6 bases each). CDR1 is MNHEY and CDR2 is SMNVEV in the germline V gene (reference sequence). V was trimmed by 2 bases and J by 12 bases, leaving 14 bases between them. The CDR3 length is 13 residues. The CDR3 bases are TGTGCCAGCAGTTTAAGCAGGGGAGGCCCTCAGTACTTC. Protein product: CASSLSRGGPQYF.

This clonotype appeared many times. The chain recombines TRBV7-2 with TRBJ1-4, with 7 bases matching TRBD1. This CDR3 is 15 amino acids long. Germline V gives CDR1 SGHTA, CDR2 FQGNSA. V trimming: 3 bases; J trimming: 8 bases; junction bases outside the gene matches: 9. This chain's CDR3 is CASSFLQGWDEKLFF. CDR3 nucleotide sequence: TGTGCCAGCAGCTTCCTACAGGGGTGGGACGAAAAACTGTTTTTT.

This clonotype has ten or more counts. J is TRBJ1-5 and V is TRBV19, with D uncertain. V lost 3 bases, J lost 2 bases, and 11 bases lay in between. The CDR3 runs to 15 residues. From germline, CDR1 is LNHDA and CDR2 SQIVND (reference sequence). The CDR3 DNA reads as TGTGCCAGTAGTATTTGGGGTAAAGGCAATCAGCCCCAGCATTTT. Its protein is CASSIWGKGNQPQHF.

There are many counts of this clonotype. The chain carries TRBV2 and TRBJ2-2; 12 bases line up with TRBD2. J lost 5 bases, V lost 7 bases, and 11 bases had no gene match. This CDR3 is built from 17 residues. Per germline, CDR1 SNHLY and CDR2 FYNNEI. CDR3 sequence reads: CASNPRGGTSGTGELFF. As DNA, the CDR3 is TGTGCCAGCAATCCCCGCGGGGGGACTAGCGGGACCGGGGAGCTGTTTTTT.

This clonotype was seen at least ten times. In DNA, the CDR3 is TGCGCCAGCAGCTCGCAACTACCTAGCTCCTACAATGAGCAGTTCTTC. Protein product: CASSSQLPSSYNEQFF. The chain is built from TRBV5-1 and TRBJ2-1; D uncertain. Trimming left V 3 bases short and J 0 bases short, with 13 bases between. CDR1 and CDR2 from the germline V gene are SGHRS and YFSETQ. The CDR3 runs 16 residues.

This clonotype has more than one count but fewer than ten. This may be a read error, as it is one base from a much larger clone. This chain joins TRBV6-5 and TRBJ2-2, with unresolved D. Germline assignment: CDR1 MNHEY and CDR2 SVGAGI. V gave up 5 bases and J gave up 4 bases, with 11 bases separating them. The CDR3 is 14 residues long. CDR3 sequence: CASSHKDATGELFF. The CDR3 coding sequence is TGTGCCAGCAGTCATAAAGACGCCACCGGGGAGCTGTTTTTT.

The chain carries TRBV9 and TRBJ1-1; D is uncertain. The germline gives CDR1 SGDLS, CDR2 YYNGEE. V shed 4 bases and J shed 1 base, with 14 bases lying between them. The CDR3 has 15 residues. The CDR3 protein is CASSPTGLTNTEAFF. CDR3 DNA: TGTGCCAGCAGCCCGACCGGACTTACGAACACTGAAGCTTTCTTT.

This clonotype occurred many times. The chain couples TRBV28 to TRBJ2-5; D might be TRBD2 (7 bases). From germline, CDR1 is MDHEN and CDR2 SYDVKM. V lost 2 bases, J lost 4 bases, and 14 bases lay in between. The CDR3 length is 15 residues. The CDR3 here is CASSLNGRGAETQYF. The DNA of the CDR3 is TGTGCCAGCAGTTTAAATGGGAGGGGGGCAGAGACCCAGTACTTC.

The table lists this clonotype with many counts. The chain carries TRBV9 and TRBJ2-1; 11 bases align to TRBD2. The V and J ends lost 3 bases and 5 bases, in that order; junction bases with no gene match: 4. The CDR3 sequence is 15 residues long. The germline V gene has CDR1 SGDLS and CDR2 YYNGEE. The CDR3 is CASSDGTSGDNEQFF. Written as DNA, the CDR3 is TGTGCCAGCAGCGACGGGACTAGCGGAGACAATGAGCAGTTCTTC.

This clonotype was recorded many times. The chain couples TRBV5-1 to TRBJ2-5; TRBD2 matches 8 bases. Trimming cost V 5 bases and J 5 bases; bases outside gene matches: 8. This CDR3 region has 14 residues. Germline V gene sequence: CDR1 SGHRS, CDR2 YFSETQ. DNA of the CDR3: TGCGCCAGCAGTCTTGGGACTAGTATTGAGACCCAGTACTTC. Translated: CASSLGTSIETQYF.

This clonotype was observed many times. V and J are TRBV24-1 and TRBJ2-1; the D gene could be TRBD1 or TRBD2 (6 bases each). The V gene lost 5 bases and the J gene lost 10 bases, with 20 bases spanning the gap. Per the germline V gene, CDR1 is KGHDR and CDR2 is SFDVKD. CDR3 length equals 15 residues. The CDR3 nucleotides are TGTGCCACCAGTGGAGGGGGGAGAGGCAATGGGGAGCAGTTCTTC. Translated: CATSGGGRGNGEQFF.

This clonotype was seen ten or more times. The chain links TRBV20-1 to TRBJ2-5, with 8 bases fitting TRBD2. The germline V gene has CDR1 DFQATT and CDR2 SNEGSKA (reference sequence). V shed 3 bases, J shed 10 bases, and the junction held 16 bases outside the gene matches. CDR3 length: 15 residues. CDR3 DNA: TGCAGTGCTAGCGGGGGGGACTCGCTGTTGGGTATCCAGTACTTC. It yields the protein CSASGGDSLLGIQYF.

This clonotype was observed a handful of times. This chain joins TRBV11-3 and TRBJ2-7; 10 bases fit TRBD2. The CDR3 spans 15 residues. V lost 5 bases, J lost 6 bases, and 10 bases stayed unmatched. Germline V gives CDR1 SGHNT, CDR2 YENEEA. CDR3 in DNA: TGTGCCAGCAGCCGTCTAGCGGGAGCCAAGGGCGAGCAGTACTTC. Translation gives CASSRLAGAKGEQYF.

A remark on this clonotype: A junction end diverges from the germline sequence, so it may reflect a read error. V is TRBV6-5 and J is TRBJ2-7; TRBD1 is a possible D gene (7 bases). The CDR3 has 16 amino acids. Per the germline V gene, CDR1 is MNHEY and CDR2 is SVGAGI. The CDR3 nucleotides read TGTGCCAGCAGTCACTCAGGGGGGCTGAACTCCTACGAGCAGTACTTC. Residues: CASSHSGGLNSYEQYF.

The CDR3 DNA is TGTGCTAGTGGTTTGGCTCAGGGTGTAAATGGCTACACCTTC. Its protein is CASGLAQGVNGYTF. The genes are TRBV12-5 and TRBJ1-2, with D possibly TRBD1 on 5 matching bases. Germline V gives CDR1 LGHNT, CDR2 FRNRAP. V lost 1 base and J 6 bases, leaving 12 bases between the germline ends. The CDR3 totals 14 residues.

This clonotype was found many times. V usage is TRBV2 and J usage is TRBJ2-1; 7 bases are shared with TRBD1. The CDR3 is 18 residues long. V was clipped by 6 bases and J by 0 bases; unmatched bases: 14. CDR1 and CDR2 (germline): SNHLY, FYNNEI. The CDR3 bases are TGTGCCAGCAGCGAGGGACAGTTCTTCGGACTCTCCTACAATGAGCAGTTCTTC. Translation gives CASSEGQFFGLSYNEQFF.

This clonotype was observed many times. The CDR3 here is CATSDLPNYGYTF. Written as DNA, the CDR3 is TGTGCCACCAGTGACCTGCCCAACTATGGCTACACCTTC. V gene TRBV24-1 combines with J gene TRBJ1-2; D unresolved. V was shortened by 4 bases and J by 2 bases, with 7 bases between the two germline ends. Germline lookup yields CDR1 KGHDR and CDR2 SFDVKD. CDR3 length: 13 amino acids.

This clonotype has more than one count but fewer than ten. The chain has TRBV6-2 or TRBV6-3 and TRBJ2-1; 7 bases align to TRBD2. CDR1 MNHEY and CDR2 SVGEGT come from the germline V gene. V was clipped by 5 bases and J by 4 bases; unmatched bases: 8. The CDR3 totals 15 residues. The CDR3 region is CASSPRGEKYNEQFF. The CDR3 bases are TGTGCCAGCAGTCCCCGGGGGGAGAAATACAATGAGCAGTTCTTC.